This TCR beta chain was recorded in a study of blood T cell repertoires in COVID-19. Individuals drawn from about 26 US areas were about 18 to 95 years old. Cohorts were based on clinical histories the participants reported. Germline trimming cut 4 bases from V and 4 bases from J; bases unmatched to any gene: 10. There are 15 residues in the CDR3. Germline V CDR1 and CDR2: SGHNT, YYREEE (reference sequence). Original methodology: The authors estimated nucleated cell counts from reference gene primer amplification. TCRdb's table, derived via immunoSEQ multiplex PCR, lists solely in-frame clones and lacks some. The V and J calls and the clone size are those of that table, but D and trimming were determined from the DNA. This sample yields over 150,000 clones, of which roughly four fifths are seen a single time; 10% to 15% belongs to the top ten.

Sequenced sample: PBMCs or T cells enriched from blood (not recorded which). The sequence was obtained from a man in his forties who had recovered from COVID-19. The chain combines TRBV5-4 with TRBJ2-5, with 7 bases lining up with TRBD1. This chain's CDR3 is CASSNPQGIRETQYF. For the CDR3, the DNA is TGTGCCAGCAGCAACCCACAGGGGATCAGAGAGACCCAGTACTTC.